The source of this T cell receptor beta chain is a study of Ad26.COV2.S vaccination and SARS-CoV-2 variants. Overall study results and limits: Reports say spike-specific CD8+ and CD4+ T cell responses covered substantial breadth after vaccination. Relative to placebo recipients, vaccine recipients exhibited elevated spike-specific TCR breadth. Possibly, TCR breadth and depth analyses underestimated total T cell responses. Vaccine and placebo recipients had comparable breadth of non-spike TCRs.

About this clone: What it recognizes is unknown.

This CDR3 is built from 18 residues. CDR1 is MNHEY, CDR2 SMNVEV, per germline (reference sequence). The J segment lost 3 bases and the V segment lost 8 bases, leaving 15 bases of the junction unmatched. Libraries were prepared by immunoSEQ multiplex PCR; TCRdb keeps only in-frame clonotypes and omits some of them. The sample includes approximately 140,000 clones, 86% of them seen just once. The sequences come from peripheral blood, collected after recovery from COVID-19. The sequence was obtained from a human donor who had recovered from COVID-19. V usage is TRBV27 and J usage is TRBJ2-2; 10 bases line up with TRBD2. The CDR3 loop is CASQGESSGGAYTGELFF. In nucleotides, the CDR3 is TGTGCCAGCCAAGGCGAGTCGAGCGGGGGGGCGTACACCGGGGAGCTGTTTTTT.